This entry concerns a single TCR beta chain. As a fraction of the sample, this clone is medium-sized (0.01 to 0.1%). What antigen it recognizes has not been identified. Base qualities are missing; no much larger clone stands one base away. This entry is derived from a study of intratumoral heterogeneity in liver cancer. The study in broad terms: In the full approximately 15-patient cohort, the median age was around 57 years and the majority of patients were male. To examine intratumor heterogeneity, the study integrated RNA-seq, DNA sequencing, TCR-seq and SNP array data obtained from multiple regions of hepatocellular carcinoma specimens. The full cohort included approximately 68 multiregional samples from approximately 14 HCC patients, consisting of 45 to 55 tumoral regions and 20 adjacent nontumoral regions.

What the authors observed across the whole study: Within each sequenced patient, no significant difference in overall T cell clonality was found between tumor regions. In every sequenced patient, tumor region b showed significantly fewer unique T-cell clonal expansions than tumor region a. Limitations acknowledged by the authors included a relatively low number of patients and under-sampled representation of tumor-infiltrating lymphocytes. RNA-seq-based estimates of regional differences in tumor-infiltrating lymphocyte burden were reportedly confirmed by TCR sequencing.

The immunoSEQ assay was used to sequence TCR beta chain CDR3 regions from genomic DNA. Rearranged VDJ segments were amplified with primers annealing to V and J segments. Per the source publication's procedure: Clonality and richness metrics were computed with the ImmunoSeq Analyzer software. Differentially abundant clones between regions were identified using Fisher's exact test plus a beta-binomial method for added stringency. TCRdb stores this immuneACCESS table with in-frame sequences only. Part of the clones is absent; in the studies checked, under half of the shortfall reflects unresolved V genes, and no reason is known for the rest. The DNA gave D and trimming, while V, J and clone size come from that table. This sample gives about 6,600 clones in total; under 60% of them show up just once. The top ten clonotypes cover roughly 14% of the sample. The CDR3, from cysteine to phenylalanine, totals 15 residues. CDR3 DNA is the only sequence kept; it has 45 bases, read in frame from the first base. CDR1 and CDR2 (SGHTA, FQGNSA) derive from the germline V gene. V ends up 5 bases short and J 1 base short, with an unmatched junction base count of 5.

Samples labelled H came from distinct, geographically separated regions of the hepatocellular carcinoma nodule. Every patient had early-stage hepatocellular carcinoma and received no therapy prior to surgical resection. None of the sampled areas showed macroscopic evidence of necrosis or hemorrhage. Multiple regions from two patients were subjected to TCR sequencing (ImmunoSeq). Frozen resection tissue samples were collected at least 1 cm apart from each other. The DNeasy blood and tissue kit was used to extract genomic DNA from bulk tissue. Specimen: tumor tissue, collected before any cancer treatment. The sequence came from a man in his 70s with hepatocellular carcinoma. The sequence is built from TRBV7-2 and TRBJ2-3; 8 of the junction bases match TRBD2. Here the CDR3 is given as CASSKSGGRTDTQYF. The nucleotide sequence is given as TGTGCCAGCAGCAAATCGGGGGGGCGCACAGATACGCAGTATTTT.